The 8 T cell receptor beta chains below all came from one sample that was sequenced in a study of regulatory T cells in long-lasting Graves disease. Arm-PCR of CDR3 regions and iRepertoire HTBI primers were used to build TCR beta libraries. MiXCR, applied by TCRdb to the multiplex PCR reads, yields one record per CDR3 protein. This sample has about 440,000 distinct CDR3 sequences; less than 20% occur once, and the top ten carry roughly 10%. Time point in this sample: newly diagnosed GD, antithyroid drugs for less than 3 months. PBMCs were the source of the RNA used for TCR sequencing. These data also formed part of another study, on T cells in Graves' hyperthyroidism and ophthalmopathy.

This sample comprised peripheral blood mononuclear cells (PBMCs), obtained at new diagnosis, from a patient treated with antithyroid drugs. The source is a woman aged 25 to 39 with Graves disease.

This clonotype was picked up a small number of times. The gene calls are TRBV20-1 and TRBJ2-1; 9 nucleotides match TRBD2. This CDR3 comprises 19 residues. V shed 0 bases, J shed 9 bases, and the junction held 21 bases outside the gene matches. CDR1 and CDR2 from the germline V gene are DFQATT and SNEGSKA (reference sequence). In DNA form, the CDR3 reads TGCAGTGCTAGAGATATCCGGCGGGAGGGCCACTCTCCAGATTTTGAGCAGTTCTTC. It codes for CSARDIRREGHSPDFEQFF.

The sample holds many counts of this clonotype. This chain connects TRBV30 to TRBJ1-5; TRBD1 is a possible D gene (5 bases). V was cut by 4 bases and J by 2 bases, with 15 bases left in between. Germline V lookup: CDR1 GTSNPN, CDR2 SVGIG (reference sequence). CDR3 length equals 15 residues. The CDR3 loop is CAWKNQGGGNQPQHF. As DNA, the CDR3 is TGTGCCTGGAAGAACCAGGGCGGGGGCAATCAGCCCCAGCATTTT. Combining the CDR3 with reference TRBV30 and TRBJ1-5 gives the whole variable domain SQTIHQWPATLVQPVGSPLSLECTVEGTSNPNLYWYRQAAGRGLQLLFYSVGIGQISSEVPQNLSASRPQDRQFILSSKKLLLSDSGFYLCAWKNQGGGNQPQHFGDGTRLSIL.

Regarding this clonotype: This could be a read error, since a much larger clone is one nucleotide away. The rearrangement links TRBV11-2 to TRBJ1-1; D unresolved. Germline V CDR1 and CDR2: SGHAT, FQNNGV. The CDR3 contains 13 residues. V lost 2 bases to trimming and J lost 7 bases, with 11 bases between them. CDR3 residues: CASSLPGSGEAFF. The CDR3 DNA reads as TGTGCCAGCAGCTTACCGGGTTCGGGTGAAGCTTTCTTT.

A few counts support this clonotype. The CDR3 loop reads CAIKTRELFF. In DNA form, the CDR3 reads TGCGCCATCAAGACTAGGGAGCTGTTTTTT. This sequence joins TRBV5-1 and TRBJ2-2, with D perhaps TRBD2 (5 bases). Per the germline V gene, CDR1 is SGHRS and CDR2 is YFSETQ. Trimming shortened V by 9 bases and J by 9 bases, and 9 bases separated the two germline ends. The CDR3 spans 10 residues. The whole variable domain, remainder taken from reference TRBV5-1 and TRBJ2-2, is KAGVTQTPRYLIKTRGQQVTLSCSPISGHRSVSWYQQTPGQGLQFLFEYFSETQRNKGNFPGRFSGRQFSNSRSEMNVSTLELGDSALYLCAIKTRELFFGEGSRLTVL.

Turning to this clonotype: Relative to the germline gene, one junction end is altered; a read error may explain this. The CDR3 sequence: CASGVVLRMTSTDTQYF. CDR3 bases: TGTGCCAGCGGCGTAGTCCTCCGTATGACTAGCACAGATACGCAGTATTTT. The rearrangement links TRBV9 to TRBJ2-3; D unresolved. The CDR3 has 17 amino acids. Germline lookup yields CDR1 SGDLS and CDR2 YYNGEE.

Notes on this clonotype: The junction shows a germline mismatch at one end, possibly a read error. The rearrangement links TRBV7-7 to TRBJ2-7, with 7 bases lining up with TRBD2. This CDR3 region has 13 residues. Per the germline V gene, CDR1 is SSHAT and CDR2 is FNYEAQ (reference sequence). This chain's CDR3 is CASSLGTNNEQYF. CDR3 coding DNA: TGTGCTAGCAGCTTAGGGACTAACAACGAGCAGTACTTC.

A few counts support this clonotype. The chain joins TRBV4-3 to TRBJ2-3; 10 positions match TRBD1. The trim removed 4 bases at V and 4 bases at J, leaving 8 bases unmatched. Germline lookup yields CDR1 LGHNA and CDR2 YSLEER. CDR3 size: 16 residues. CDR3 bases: TGCGCCAGCAGCCTGATTGGGACAGGGGAGGCAGATACGCAGTATTTT. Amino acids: CASSLIGTGEADTQYF.

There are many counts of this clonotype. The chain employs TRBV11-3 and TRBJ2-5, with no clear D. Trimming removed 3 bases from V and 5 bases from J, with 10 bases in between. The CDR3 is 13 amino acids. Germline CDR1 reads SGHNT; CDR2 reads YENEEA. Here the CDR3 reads CASSLYSAETQYF. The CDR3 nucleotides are TGTGCCAGCAGCTTGTACTCGGCGGAGACCCAGTACTTC. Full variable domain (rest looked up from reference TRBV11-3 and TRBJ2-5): EAGVVQSPRYKIIEKKQPVAFWCNPISGHNTLYWYLQNLGQGPELLIRYENEEAVDDSQLPKDRFSAERLKGVDSTLKIQPAELGDSAVYLCASSLYSAETQYFGPGTRLLVL.